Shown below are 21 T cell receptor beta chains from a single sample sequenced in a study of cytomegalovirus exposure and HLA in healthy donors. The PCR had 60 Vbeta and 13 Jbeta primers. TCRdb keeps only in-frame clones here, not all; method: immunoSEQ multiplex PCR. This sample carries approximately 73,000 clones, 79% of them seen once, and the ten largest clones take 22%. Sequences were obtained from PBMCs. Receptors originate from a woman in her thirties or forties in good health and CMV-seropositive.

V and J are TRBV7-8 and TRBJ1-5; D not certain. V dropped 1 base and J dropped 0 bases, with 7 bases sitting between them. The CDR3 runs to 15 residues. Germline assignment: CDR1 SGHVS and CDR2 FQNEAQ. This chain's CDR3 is CASSLVGGSNQPQHF. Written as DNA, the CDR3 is TGTGCCAGCAGCTTAGTCGGAGGTAGCAATCAGCCCCAGCATTTT.

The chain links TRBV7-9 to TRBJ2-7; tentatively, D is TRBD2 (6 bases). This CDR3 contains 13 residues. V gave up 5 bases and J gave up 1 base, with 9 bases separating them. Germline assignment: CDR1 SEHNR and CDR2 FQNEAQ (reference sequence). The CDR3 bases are TGTGCCAGCAGCGCAGCGGGTTCCTACGAGCAGTACTTC. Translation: CASSAAGSYEQYF.

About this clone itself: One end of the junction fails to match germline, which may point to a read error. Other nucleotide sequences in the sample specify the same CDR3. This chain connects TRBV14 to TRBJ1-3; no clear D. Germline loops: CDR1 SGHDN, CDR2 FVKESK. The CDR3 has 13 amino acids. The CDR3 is CASSQDLEAPAWF. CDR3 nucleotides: TGTGCCAGCAGCCAAGATCTTGAGGCTCCAGCATGGTTT.

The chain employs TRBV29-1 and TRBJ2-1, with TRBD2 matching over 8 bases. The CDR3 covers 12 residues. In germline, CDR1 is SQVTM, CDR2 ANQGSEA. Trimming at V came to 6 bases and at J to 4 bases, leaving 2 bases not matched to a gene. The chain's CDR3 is CSVSGGYNEQFF. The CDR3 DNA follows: TGCAGCGTCTCGGGGGGGTACAATGAGCAGTTCTTC.

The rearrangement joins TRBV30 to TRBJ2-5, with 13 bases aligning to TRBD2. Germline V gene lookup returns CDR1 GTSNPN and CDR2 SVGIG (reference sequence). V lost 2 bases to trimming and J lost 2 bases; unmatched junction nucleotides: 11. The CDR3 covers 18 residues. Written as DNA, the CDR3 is TGTGCCTGGAGTCTGTCGATACTAGCGGGGGGGCATCAAGAGACCCAGTACTTC. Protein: CAWSLSILAGGHQETQYF. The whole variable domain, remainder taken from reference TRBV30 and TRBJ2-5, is SQTIHQWPATLVQPVGSPLSLECTVEGTSNPNLYWYRQAAGRGLQLLFYSVGIGQISSEVPQNLSASRPQDRQFILSSKKLLLSDSGFYLCAWSLSILAGGHQETQYFGPGTRLLVL.

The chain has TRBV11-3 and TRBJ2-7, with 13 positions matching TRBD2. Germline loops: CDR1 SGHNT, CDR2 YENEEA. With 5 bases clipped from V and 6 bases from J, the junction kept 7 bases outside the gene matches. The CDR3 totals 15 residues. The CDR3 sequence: CASSRGLAGVGEQYF. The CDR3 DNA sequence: TGTGCCAGCAGCCGAGGACTAGCGGGAGTCGGCGAGCAGTACTTC.

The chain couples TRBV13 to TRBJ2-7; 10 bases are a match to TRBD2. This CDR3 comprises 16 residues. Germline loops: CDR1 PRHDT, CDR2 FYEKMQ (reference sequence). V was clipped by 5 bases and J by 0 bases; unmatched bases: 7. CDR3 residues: CASSRTSGTSSYEQYF. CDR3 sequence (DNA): TGTGCCAGCAGCCGTACTAGCGGGACAAGCTCCTACGAGCAGTACTTC.

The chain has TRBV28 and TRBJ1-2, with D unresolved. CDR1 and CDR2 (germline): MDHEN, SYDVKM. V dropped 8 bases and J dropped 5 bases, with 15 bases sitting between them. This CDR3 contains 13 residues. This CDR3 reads CASGRAEVYGYTF. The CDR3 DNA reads TGTGCCAGCGGGAGGGCAGAAGTTTATGGCTACACCTTC.

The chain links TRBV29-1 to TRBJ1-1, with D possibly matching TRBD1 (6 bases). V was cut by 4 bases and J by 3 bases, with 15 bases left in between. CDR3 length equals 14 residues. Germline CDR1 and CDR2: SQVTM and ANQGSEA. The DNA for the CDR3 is TGCAGCGTTGCAGTCAGGGGCCGATACACTGAAGCTTTCTTT. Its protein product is CSVAVRGRYTEAFF.

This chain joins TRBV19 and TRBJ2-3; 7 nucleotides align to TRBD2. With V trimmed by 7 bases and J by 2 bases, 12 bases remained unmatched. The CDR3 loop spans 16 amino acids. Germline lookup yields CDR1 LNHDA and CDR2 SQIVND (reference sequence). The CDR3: CASTMRASGNTDTQYF. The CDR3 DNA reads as TGTGCCAGTACCATGAGGGCTAGCGGCAACACAGATACGCAGTATTTT.

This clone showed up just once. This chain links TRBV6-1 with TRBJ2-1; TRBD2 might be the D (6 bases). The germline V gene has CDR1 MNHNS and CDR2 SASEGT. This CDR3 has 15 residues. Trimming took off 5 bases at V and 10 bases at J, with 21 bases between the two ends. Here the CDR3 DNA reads TGTGCCAGCAGTCACACGTCCGGGGGAGTTGACGAGCAGTTCTTC. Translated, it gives CASSHTSGGVDEQFF.

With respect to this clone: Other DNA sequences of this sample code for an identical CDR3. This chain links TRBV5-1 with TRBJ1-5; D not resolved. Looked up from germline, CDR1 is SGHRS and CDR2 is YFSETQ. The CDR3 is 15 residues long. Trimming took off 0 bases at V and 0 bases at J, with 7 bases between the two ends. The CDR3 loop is CASSLAGYSNQPQHF. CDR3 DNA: TGCGCCAGCAGCTTGGCGGGTTATAGCAATCAGCCCCAGCATTTT.

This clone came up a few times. CDR3 in amino acids: CASSFLAGGLEQYF. The CDR3 DNA follows: TGTGCCAGCAGCTTTCTAGCGGGAGGACTCGAGCAGTACTTC. The rearrangement joins TRBV11-2 to TRBJ2-7, with TRBD2 identical over 11 bases. Germline V CDR1 and CDR2: SGHAT, FQNNGV. With V trimmed by 3 bases and J by 6 bases, 4 bases remained unmatched. The CDR3 spans 14 residues.

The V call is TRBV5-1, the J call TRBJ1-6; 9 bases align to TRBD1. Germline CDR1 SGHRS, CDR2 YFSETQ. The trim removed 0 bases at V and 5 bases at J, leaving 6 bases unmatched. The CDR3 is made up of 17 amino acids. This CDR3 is CASSLAGTGRDNSPLHF. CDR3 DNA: TGCGCCAGCAGCTTGGCTGGGACAGGGAGAGATAATTCACCCCTCCACTTT.

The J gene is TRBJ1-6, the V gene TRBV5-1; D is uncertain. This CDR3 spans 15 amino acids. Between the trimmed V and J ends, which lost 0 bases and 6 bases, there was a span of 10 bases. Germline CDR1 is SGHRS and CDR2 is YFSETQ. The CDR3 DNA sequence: TGCGCCAGCAGCTTGGAGGCAGGTCGTAATTCACCCCTCCACTTT. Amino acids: CASSLEAGRNSPLHF.

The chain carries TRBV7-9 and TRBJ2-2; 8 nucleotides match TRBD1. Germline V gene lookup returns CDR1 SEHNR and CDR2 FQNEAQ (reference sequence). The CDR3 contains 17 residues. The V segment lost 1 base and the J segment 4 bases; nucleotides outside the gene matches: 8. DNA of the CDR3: TGTGCCAGCAGCTTAGGCCCGCCAGGGGGCCCCACCGGGGAGCTGTTTTTT. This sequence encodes CASSLGPPGGPTGELFF.

The CDR3 coding sequence is TGTGCCACCGGACAGGGAGACCCCCTCTACGAGCAGTACTTC. It specifies CATGQGDPLYEQYF. This chain links TRBV19 with TRBJ2-7; 8 nucleotides match TRBD1. With V trimmed by 10 bases and J by 3 bases, 11 bases remained unmatched. CDR1 is LNHDA, CDR2 SQIVND, per germline (reference sequence). CDR3 length: 14 residues.

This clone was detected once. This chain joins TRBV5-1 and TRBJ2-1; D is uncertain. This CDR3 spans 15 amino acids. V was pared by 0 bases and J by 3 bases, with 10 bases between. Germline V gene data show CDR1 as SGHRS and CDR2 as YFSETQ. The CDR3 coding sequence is TGCGCCAGCAGCTTGGGGGCTCAAATCTACAATGAGCAGTTCTTC. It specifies CASSLGAQIYNEQFF.

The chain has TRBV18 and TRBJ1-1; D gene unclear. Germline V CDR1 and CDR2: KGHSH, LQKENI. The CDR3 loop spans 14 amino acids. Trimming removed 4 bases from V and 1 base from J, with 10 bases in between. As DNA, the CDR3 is TGTGCCAGCTCACGCCCTACAGAGAACACTGAAGCTTTCTTT. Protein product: CASSRPTENTEAFF.

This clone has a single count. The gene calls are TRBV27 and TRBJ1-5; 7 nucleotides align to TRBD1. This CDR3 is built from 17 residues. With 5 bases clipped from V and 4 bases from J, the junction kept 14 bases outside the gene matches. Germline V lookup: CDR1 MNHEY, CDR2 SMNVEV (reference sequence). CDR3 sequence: CASSTLTGSMANQPQHF. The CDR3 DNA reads TGTGCCAGCAGTACGCTGACAGGGAGTATGGCTAATCAGCCCCAGCATTTT.

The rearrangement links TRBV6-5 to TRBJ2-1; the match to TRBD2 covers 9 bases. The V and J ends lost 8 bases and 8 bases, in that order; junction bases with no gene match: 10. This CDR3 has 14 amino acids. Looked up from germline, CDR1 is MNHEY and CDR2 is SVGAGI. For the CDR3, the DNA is TGTGCCAGCGCGAGCGGGAGGTGGGCGGATGAGCAGTTCTTC. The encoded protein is CASASGRWADEQFF.